The clone carrying this T cell receptor (beta chain) turned up a few times. Its target is not known. One junction end disagrees with the germline gene, perhaps due to a read error. These data originate in a study of CD8+ T cells in alopecia areata. Study context: Tofacitinib was taken orally by treated patients, and the dose was 5 to 10 mg twice daily. Study observations and caveats: TCR sharing was clearer in mice than between patients, perhaps partly owing to patient HLA diversity.

Alopecia areata patients provided lesional scalp punch biopsies and peripheral blood, both collected for the study. Sorting from PBMCs produced CD4+ and CD8+ T cells. As the sequencing template, cDNA was produced by extracting RNA and reverse transcribing it. The table came from immunoSEQ multiplex PCR; TCRdb's copy has only in-frame clones and leaves some out. The table lists approximately 89,000 clones, 35% to 50% of them singletons. The germline CDR1 and CDR2 sequences are LNHNV and YYDKDF (reference sequence). This CDR3 is built from 12 residues. V gene TRBV15 combines with J gene TRBJ2-7; no firm D call. The clonotype comes from a human donor with alopecia areata. Sequencing was carried out using CD4+ T cells sorted from blood. The CDR3 coding sequence is TGTGCCACCAGCAGAGATGTTGTCGCACTTCACTTC. It translates to CATSRDVVALHF.